This passage covers 25 T cell receptor beta chains from one sample sequenced in a study of blood T cell repertoires in COVID-19. Generated by immunoSEQ multiplex PCR, the TCRdb table keeps only in-frame clones and is missing some. The sample records some 100,000 clones, roughly 88% being singletons. Sequenced material: peripheral blood. These receptors came from a human donor in a cohort sampled during active COVID-19.

This clone was seen a handful of times. This rearrangement joins TRBV9 to TRBJ2-1, with 11 bases that match TRBD1. Germline values: CDR1 SGDLS, CDR2 YYNGEE. The CDR3 is 14 residues long. V shed 4 bases, J shed 12 bases, and the junction held 9 bases outside the gene matches. The CDR3: CASSSQDGTGGQFF. Here the CDR3 DNA reads TGTGCCAGCAGCTCTCAGGACGGGACAGGGGGGCAGTTCTTC. Combining the CDR3 with reference TRBV9 and TRBJ2-1 gives the whole variable domain DSGVTQTPKHLITATGQRVTLRCSPRSGDLSVYWYQQSLDQGLQFLIQYYNGEERAKGNILERFSAQQFPDLHSELNLSSLELGDSALYFCASSSQDGTGGQFFGPGTRLTVL.

The V call is TRBV9, the J call TRBJ1-4; D is possibly TRBD1 (5 bases). This CDR3 region has 15 residues. Germline loops: CDR1 SGDLS, CDR2 YYNGEE. Between the trimmed V and J ends, which lost 5 bases and 0 bases, there was a span of 11 bases. The CDR3: CASRDWGATNEKLFF. In DNA form, the CDR3 reads TGTGCCAGCAGGGATTGGGGGGCAACTAATGAAAAACTGTTTTTT.

The chain carries TRBV9 and TRBJ2-3, with 13 bases aligning to TRBD2. Germline values: CDR1 SGDLS, CDR2 YYNGEE. Trimming took 4 bases from V and 4 from J; bases not matched to a gene: 6. The CDR3 has 16 amino acids. The DNA of the CDR3 is TGTGCCAGCAGCTCGGGACTAGCGGGGAGGTCAGATACGCAGTATTTT. It codes for CASSSGLAGRSDTQYF. Full variable domain (outside the CDR3, taken from reference TRBV9 and TRBJ2-3): DSGVTQTPKHLITATGQRVTLRCSPRSGDLSVYWYQQSLDQGLQFLIQYYNGEERAKGNILERFSAQQFPDLHSELNLSSLELGDSALYFCASSSGLAGRSDTQYFGPGTRLTVL.

Regarding this clone: Other DNA sequences in the same sample also yield this CDR3. The chain is built from TRBV18 and TRBJ2-5; no definite D call. Germline CDR1 reads KGHSH; CDR2 reads LQKENI. The CDR3 covers 11 residues. V was pared by 3 bases and J by 5 bases, with 4 bases between. The CDR3 DNA reads as TGTGCCAGCTCACCGTCGGAGACCCAGTACTTC. Residues: CASSPSETQYF. Using reference TRBV18 and TRBJ2-5 for the parts outside the CDR3, the full variable domain is NAGVMQNPRHLVRRRGQEARLRCSPMKGHSHVYWYRQLPEEGLKFMVYLQKENIIDESGMPKERFSAEFPKEGPSILRIQQVVRGDSAAYFCASSPSETQYFGPGTRLLVL.

The J gene is TRBJ2-1, the V gene TRBV10-3; D may be TRBD2 (7 bases). V lost 3 bases, J lost 3 bases, and 27 bases lay in between. CDR1 is ENHRY, CDR2 SYGVKD, per germline. This CDR3 region has 20 residues. The CDR3: CAISDRGRGTLGVGYNEQFF. The CDR3 DNA reads as TGTGCCATCAGTGATAGGGGGAGGGGAACACTGGGCGTCGGCTACAATGAGCAGTTCTTC.

The CDR3 DNA reads as TGTGCCAGCAGCGCCAGGGGTTTCCAGTTCTTC. It yields the protein CASSARGFQFF. V gene TRBV6-2 or TRBV6-3 combines with J gene TRBJ2-1; tentatively, D is TRBD1 (6 bases). This CDR3 contains 11 residues. CDR1 MNHEY and CDR2 SVGEGT come from the germline V gene. V shed 6 bases and J shed 13 bases, with 13 bases lying between them.

This clone was seen once. V and J are TRBV18 and TRBJ2-3; TRBD1 might be the D (6 bases). Germline V lookup: CDR1 KGHSH, CDR2 LQKENI. This CDR3 has 16 residues. V lost 5 bases, J lost 0 bases, and 15 bases lay in between. CDR3 nucleotide sequence: TGTGCCAGCTCAGTCGGGACACCGACTAGCACAGATACGCAGTATTTT. It codes for CASSVGTPTSTDTQYF.

The chain is built from TRBV7-9 and TRBJ1-1, with D perhaps TRBD1 (6 bases). V lost 3 bases and J lost 5, with 10 bases in between. Germline CDR1 and CDR2: SEHNR and FQNEAQ (reference sequence). The CDR3 extends over 13 amino acids. DNA for the CDR3: TGTGCCAGCAGCTTGGGCGACAGGACTGAAGCTTTCTTT. As protein: CASSLGDRTEAFF.

J is TRBJ2-6 and V is TRBV7-3; tentatively, D is TRBD1 (5 bases). V was shortened by 5 bases and J by 2 bases, with 13 bases between the two germline ends. This CDR3 is built from 16 residues. Germline CDR1 SGHTA, CDR2 FQGTGA. CDR3 sequence: CASSILMTAGANVLTF. In DNA, the CDR3 is TGTGCCAGCAGCATACTAATGACAGCTGGGGCCAACGTCCTGACTTTC.

V usage is TRBV19 and J usage is TRBJ2-7; no firm D call. With 3 bases removed from V and 0 bases from J, the gap between germline ends came to 9 bases. Germline V gene sequence: CDR1 LNHDA, CDR2 SQIVND (reference sequence). The CDR3 has 14 amino acids. CDR3 DNA: TGTGCCAGTAGTATGTCGAGTACCTCCTACGAGCAGTACTTC. It translates to CASSMSSTSYEQYF.

V usage is TRBV29-1 and J usage is TRBJ2-5; the D gene is possibly TRBD2 (6 bases). V gave up 7 bases and J gave up 5 bases, with 14 bases separating them. CDR1 is SQVTM, CDR2 ANQGSEA, per germline. The CDR3 runs to 12 residues. CDR3 sequence: CSALGGGETQYF. CDR3 coding DNA: TGCAGCGCCCTCGGGGGTGGGGAGACCCAGTACTTC.

The chain uses TRBV30 and TRBJ2-1, with 9 bases fitting TRBD2. The length of the CDR3 is 13 residues. The germline V gene has CDR1 GTSNPN and CDR2 SVGIG (reference sequence). The J segment lost 5 bases and the V segment lost 2 bases, leaving 1 base of the junction unmatched. CDR3 loop: CAWSRLADNEQFF. The DNA of the CDR3 is TGTGCCTGGAGTAGACTAGCGGACAATGAGCAGTTCTTC.

The chain couples TRBV19 to TRBJ2-3; no firm D call. CDR1 is LNHDA and CDR2 is SQIVND in the germline V gene (reference sequence). CDR3 length equals 13 residues. Trimming cost V 6 bases and J 0 bases, with 7 bases left between them. The CDR3 coding sequence is TGTGCCAGTAGAACAGCTAGCACAGATACGCAGTATTTT. As protein: CASRTASTDTQYF.

This clone is a singleton in its sample. The J gene is TRBJ1-2, the V gene TRBV7-2; TRBD1 agrees at 7 bases. The V segment lost 7 bases and the J segment 4 bases; nucleotides outside the gene matches: 9. Germline values: CDR1 SGHTA, CDR2 FQGNSA. CDR3 length equals 14 residues. The CDR3 reads CASTPQDRVYGYTF. The CDR3 region has the DNA TGTGCCAGCACTCCGCAAGACAGGGTCTATGGCTACACCTTC.

The chain combines TRBV9 with TRBJ2-3; 8 bases fit TRBD2. CDR3 length equals 15 residues. The V and J ends lost 0 bases and 5 bases, in that order; junction bases with no gene match: 5. The germline CDR1 and CDR2 sequences are SGDLS and YYNGEE. CDR3 residues: CASSVAGGSGDTQYF. The CDR3 DNA is TGTGCCAGCAGCGTAGCGGGAGGGTCAGGAGATACGCAGTATTTT.

V gene TRBV5-1 combines with J gene TRBJ2-2; 11 positions match TRBD2. Germline V CDR1 and CDR2: SGHRS, YFSETQ. V dropped 5 bases and J dropped 1; count of bases not matched to a gene: 4. The CDR3 consists of 16 residues. CDR3 loop: CASRAGTSGNTGELFF. The CDR3, as DNA: TGCGCCAGCAGGGCCGGGACTAGCGGGAACACCGGGGAGCTGTTTTTT.

This clone is a singleton in its sample. The gene calls are TRBV6-2 or TRBV6-3 and TRBJ2-1; 9 positions match TRBD2. Germline-derived CDR1 and CDR2 are MNHEY and SVGEGT. The V and J ends lost 2 bases and 4 bases, in that order; junction bases with no gene match: 3. The CDR3 spans 15 residues. The CDR3 region has the DNA TGTGCCAGCAGTTACGGGCGGGAGGGGTACAATGAGCAGTTCTTC. It translates to CASSYGREGYNEQFF.

In its sample, this clone was seen once. The rearrangement joins TRBV6-4 to TRBJ2-2, with D hard to call. Between the trimmed V and J ends, which lost 5 bases and 3 bases, there was a span of 13 bases. The CDR3 is 15 amino acids. Germline V gene sequence: CDR1 MRHNA, CDR2 SNTAGT. In nucleotides, the CDR3 is TGTGCCAGCAGTAAAGACGGAGAAGACACCGGGGAGCTGTTTTTT. Translated: CASSKDGEDTGELFF.

This chain connects TRBV6-2 or TRBV6-3 to TRBJ2-7; 9 nucleotides match TRBD2. Germline loops: CDR1 MNHEY, CDR2 SVGEGT. J gave up 4 bases and V 3 bases, and 7 bases lay outside the gene matches. This CDR3 has 15 residues. In DNA, the CDR3 is TGTGCCAGCAGTTATGCGACTAGCGGTTGGTACGAGCAGTACTTC. Its protein product is CASSYATSGWYEQYF.

V usage is TRBV28 and J usage is TRBJ2-7; D ambiguous. The V end lost 5 bases, the J end lost 3 bases, and 11 bases lay between the germline ends. The CDR3 loop spans 13 amino acids. The V gene's germline CDR1 is MDHEN and CDR2 SYDVKM. The DNA of the CDR3 is TGTGCCAGCAGTCCCTCACTAATCTACGAGCAGTACTTC. Translating it yields CASSPSLIYEQYF.

The chain has TRBV19 and TRBJ2-1; 8 nucleotides agree with TRBD1. This CDR3 is built from 13 residues. V was clipped by 1 base and J by 9 bases; unmatched bases: 2. CDR1 and CDR2 from the germline V gene are LNHDA and SQIVND (reference sequence). CDR3 nucleotide sequence: TGTGCCAGTAGTATAGGGACAGGGATTGAGCAGTTCTTC. This sequence encodes CASSIGTGIEQFF.

This chain links TRBV15 with TRBJ2-7; perhaps TRBD2 as D (6 bases). This CDR3 spans 15 amino acids. The V end was cut by 0 bases, the J end by 3 bases, with 12 bases between. CDR1 is LNHNV, CDR2 YYDKDF, per germline (reference sequence). The CDR3 nucleotides are TGTGCCACCAGCAGAGATCTGGGGGGAAACTACGAGCAGTACTTC. It specifies CATSRDLGGNYEQYF.

Turning to this clone: Other DNA variants within this sample encode the same CDR3. This chain links TRBV4-1 with TRBJ1-5; possible D gene TRBD1, 6 bases. Trimming pared 1 base from V and 4 bases from J, leaving 8 bases between. This CDR3 spans 14 amino acids. Germline assignment: CDR1 MGHRA and CDR2 YSYEKL. The CDR3 nucleotides read TGCGCCAGCAGCCAAGGGACAGAAAATCAGCCCCAGCATTTT. This encodes CASSQGTENQPQHF.

This clone was detected only a few times. The chain carries TRBV5-4 and TRBJ1-3; 10 positions match TRBD1. Germline assignment: CDR1 SGHNT and CDR2 YYREEE (reference sequence). CDR3 length equals 17 residues. Unmatched junction bases numbered 9, after V lost 2 bases and J lost 4 bases. Written as DNA, the CDR3 is TGTGCCAGCAGCTTACTACCGGGACAGGGGCGAGGAAACACCATATATTTT. Its translation is CASSLLPGQGRGNTIYF.

V is TRBV2 and J is TRBJ1-5; a possible D gene is TRBD1 (6 bases). Deletions cut 8 bases from V and 0 bases from J, with 20 bases between. The CDR3 covers 17 residues. The germline gives CDR1 SNHLY, CDR2 FYNNEI. CDR3 loop: CASQAGGGGPSNQPQHF. In DNA form, the CDR3 reads TGTGCCAGCCAAGCGGGGGGAGGGGGACCTAGCAATCAGCCCCAGCATTTT.